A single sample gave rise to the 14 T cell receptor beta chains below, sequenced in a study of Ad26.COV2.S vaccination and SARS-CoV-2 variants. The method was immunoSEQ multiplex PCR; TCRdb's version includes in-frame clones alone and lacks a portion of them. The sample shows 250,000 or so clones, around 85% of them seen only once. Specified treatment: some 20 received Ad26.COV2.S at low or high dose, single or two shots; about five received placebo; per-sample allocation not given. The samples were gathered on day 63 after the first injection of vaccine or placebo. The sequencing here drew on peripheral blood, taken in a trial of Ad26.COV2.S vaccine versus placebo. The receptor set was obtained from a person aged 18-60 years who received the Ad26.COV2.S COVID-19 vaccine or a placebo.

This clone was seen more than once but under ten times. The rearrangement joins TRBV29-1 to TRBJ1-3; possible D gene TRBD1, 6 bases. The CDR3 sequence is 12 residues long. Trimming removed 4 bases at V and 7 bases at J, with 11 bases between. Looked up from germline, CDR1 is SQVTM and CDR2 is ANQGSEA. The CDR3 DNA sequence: TGCAGCGTTGTCGCAGGGGCGAACACCATATATTTT. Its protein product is CSVVAGANTIYF.

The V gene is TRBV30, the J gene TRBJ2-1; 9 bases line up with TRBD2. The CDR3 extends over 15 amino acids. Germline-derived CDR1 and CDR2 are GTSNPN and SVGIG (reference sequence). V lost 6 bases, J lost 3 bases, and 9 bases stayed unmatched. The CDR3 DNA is TGTGCCTGTTCCAACCGACTAGCGGACTACAATGAGCAGTTCTTC. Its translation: CACSNRLADYNEQFF.

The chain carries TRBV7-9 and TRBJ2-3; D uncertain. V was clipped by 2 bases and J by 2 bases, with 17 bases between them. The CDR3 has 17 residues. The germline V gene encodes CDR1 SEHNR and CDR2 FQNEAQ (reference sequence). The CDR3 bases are TGTGCCAGCAGCTTAACTATCGGCTACTTTATCACAGATACGCAGTATTTT. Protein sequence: CASSLTIGYFITDTQYF.

CDR3 amino acids: CASSFSPRLSSYNEQFF. DNA for the CDR3: TGCGCCAGCAGTTTCAGCCCTCGGCTTTCCTCCTACAATGAGCAGTTCTTC. The chain has TRBV10-2 and TRBJ2-1; D unclear. V dropped 5 bases and J dropped 0 bases, with 17 bases sitting between them. CDR3 size: 17 residues. Germline V gene data show CDR1 as WSHSY and CDR2 as SAAADI.

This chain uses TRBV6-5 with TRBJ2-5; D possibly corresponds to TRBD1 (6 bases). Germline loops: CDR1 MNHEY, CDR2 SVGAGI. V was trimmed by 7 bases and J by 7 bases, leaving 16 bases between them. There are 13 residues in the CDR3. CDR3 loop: CASTWTAVGTQYF. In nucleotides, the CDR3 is TGTGCCAGCACCTGGACAGCGGTAGGGACCCAGTACTTC.

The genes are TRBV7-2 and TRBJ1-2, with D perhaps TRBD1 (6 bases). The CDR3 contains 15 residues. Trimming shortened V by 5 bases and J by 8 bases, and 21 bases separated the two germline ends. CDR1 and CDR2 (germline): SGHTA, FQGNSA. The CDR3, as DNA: TGTGCCAGCAGCCCGAAGTCCGGGGGCGGGAAGGGCTACACCTTC. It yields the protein CASSPKSGGGKGYTF.

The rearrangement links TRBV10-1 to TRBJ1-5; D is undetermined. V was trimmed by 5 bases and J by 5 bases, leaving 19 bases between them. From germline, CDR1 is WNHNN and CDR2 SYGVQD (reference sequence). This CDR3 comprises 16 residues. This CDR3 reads CASSSRATESHQPQHF. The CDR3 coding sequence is TGCGCCAGCAGTAGCCGCGCAACTGAAAGTCATCAGCCCCAGCATTTT.

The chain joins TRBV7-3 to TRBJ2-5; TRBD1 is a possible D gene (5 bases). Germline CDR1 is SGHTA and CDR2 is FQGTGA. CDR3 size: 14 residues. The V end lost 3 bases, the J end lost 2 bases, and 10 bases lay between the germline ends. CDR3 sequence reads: CASSFLPGQETQYF. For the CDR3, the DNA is TGTGCCAGCAGCTTTCTACCAGGGCAAGAGACCCAGTACTTC.

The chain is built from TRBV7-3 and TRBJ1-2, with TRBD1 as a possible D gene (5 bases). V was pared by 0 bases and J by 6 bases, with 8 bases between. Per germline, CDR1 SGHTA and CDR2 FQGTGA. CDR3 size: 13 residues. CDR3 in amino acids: CASSLTGTDGYTF. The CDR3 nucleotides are TGTGCCAGCAGCTTAACCGGGACCGATGGCTACACCTTC.

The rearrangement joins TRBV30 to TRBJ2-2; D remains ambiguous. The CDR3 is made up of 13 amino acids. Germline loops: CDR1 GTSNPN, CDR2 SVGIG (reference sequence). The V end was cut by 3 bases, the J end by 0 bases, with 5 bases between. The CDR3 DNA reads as TGTGCCTGGAGCCACGCGAACACCGGGGAGCTGTTTTTT. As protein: CAWSHANTGELFF.

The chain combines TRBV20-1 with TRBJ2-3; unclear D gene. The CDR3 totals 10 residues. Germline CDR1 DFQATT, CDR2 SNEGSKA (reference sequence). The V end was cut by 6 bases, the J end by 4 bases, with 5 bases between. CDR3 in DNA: TGCAGTGCCGTTCCAGATACGCAGTATTTT. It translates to CSAVPDTQYF.

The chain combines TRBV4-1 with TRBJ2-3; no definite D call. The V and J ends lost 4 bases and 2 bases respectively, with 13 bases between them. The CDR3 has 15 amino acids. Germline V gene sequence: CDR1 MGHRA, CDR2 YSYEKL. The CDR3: CASSPSREYTDTQYF. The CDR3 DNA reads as TGCGCCAGCAGCCCCTCGCGCGAATACACAGATACGCAGTATTTT.

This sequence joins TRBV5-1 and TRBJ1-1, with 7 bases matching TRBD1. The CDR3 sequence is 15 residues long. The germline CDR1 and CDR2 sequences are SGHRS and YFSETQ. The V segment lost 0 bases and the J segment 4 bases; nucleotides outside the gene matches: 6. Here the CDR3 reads CASSLAGTDFTEAFF. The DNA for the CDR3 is TGCGCCAGCAGCTTGGCCGGGACAGACTTCACTGAAGCTTTCTTT.

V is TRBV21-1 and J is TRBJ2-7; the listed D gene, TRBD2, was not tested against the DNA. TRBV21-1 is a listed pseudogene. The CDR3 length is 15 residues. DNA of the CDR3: TGTGCCAGCAGCAAAACCGCGGAGAACTCCTACGAGCAGTACGTC. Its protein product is CASSKTAENSYEQYV.